This T cell receptor beta chain was obtained from a study of CD8 T cells in Susac syndrome. V was trimmed by 1 base and J by 4 bases, leaving 10 bases between them. The CDR3 loop spans 14 amino acids. Germline loops: CDR1 SGHTA, CDR2 FQGNSA. Random hexamers were used to reverse transcribe the RNA input (about 0.5 to 1 ug). MiXCR, applied by TCRdb to the immunoSEQ multiplex PCR reads, yields one record per CDR3 protein. Counted here are approximately 100,000 distinct CDR3 sequences, about nine tenths occurring once; the ten biggest clones make up around 0.15%. Healthy donors served as the controls. They were matched for age and sex. The TEMRA cells underwent FACS enrichment, while the CD8+ and CD4+ T cells underwent negative isolation.

The rearrangement links TRBV7-2 to TRBJ1-1; D is perhaps TRBD1 (6 bases). The clonotype was recovered from a human donor in good health. The specimen sequenced was CD4+ T cells from PBMCs. The CDR3 DNA is TGTGCCAGCAGCTTAGGAGGGGGGTTCACTGAAGCTTTCTTT. Translating gives CASSLGGGFTEAFF. The variable domain in full, with the rest retrieved from reference TRBV7-2 and TRBJ1-1, is GAGVSQSPSNKVTEKGKDVELRCDPISGHTALYWYRQSLGQGLEFLIYFQGNSAPDKSGLPSDRFSAERTGGSVSTLTIQRTQQEDSAVYLCASSLGGGFTEAFFGQGTRLTVV.